What follows is one T cell receptor (beta chain) and its context. The data derive from a study of cytomegalovirus exposure and HLA in healthy donors. The J segment lost 7 bases and the V segment lost 1 base, leaving 11 bases of the junction unmatched. CDR1 and CDR2 (germline): SGHRS, YFSETQ. This CDR3 is 15 amino acids long. The PCR contained 60 Vbeta and 13 Jbeta primers. TCRdb keeps only in-frame clones here, not all; method: immunoSEQ multiplex PCR. The top ten hold about 1.4% of the sample, which has about 150,000 clones, just over 75% seen once. This chain connects TRBV5-1 to TRBJ2-7; TRBD1 aligns across 7 bases. The sequenced sample was PBMCs. This TCR was recovered from a woman in her 30s in good health and CMV-seropositive. The CDR3: CASSLPGTATPEQYF. CDR3 sequence (DNA): TGCGCCAGCAGCTTGCCCGGGACAGCAACCCCTGAGCAGTACTTC.